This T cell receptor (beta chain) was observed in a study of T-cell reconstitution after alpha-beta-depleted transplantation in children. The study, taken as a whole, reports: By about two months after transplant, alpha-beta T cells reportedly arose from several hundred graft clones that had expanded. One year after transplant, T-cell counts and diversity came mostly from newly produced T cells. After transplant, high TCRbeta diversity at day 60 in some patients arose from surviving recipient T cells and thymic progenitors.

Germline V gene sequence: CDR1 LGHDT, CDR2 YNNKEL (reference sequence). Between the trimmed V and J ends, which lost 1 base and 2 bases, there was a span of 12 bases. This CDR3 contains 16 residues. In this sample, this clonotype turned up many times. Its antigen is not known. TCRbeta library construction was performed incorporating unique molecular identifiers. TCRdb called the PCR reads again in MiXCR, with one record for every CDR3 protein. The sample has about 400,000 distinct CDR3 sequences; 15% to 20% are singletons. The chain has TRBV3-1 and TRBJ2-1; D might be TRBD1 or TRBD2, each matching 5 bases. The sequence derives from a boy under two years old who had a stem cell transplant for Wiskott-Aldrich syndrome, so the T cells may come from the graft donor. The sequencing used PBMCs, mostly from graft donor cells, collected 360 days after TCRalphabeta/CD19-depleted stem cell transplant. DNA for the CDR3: TGTGCCAGCAGCCAAGGTATGGGACCAGCCTACAATGAGCAGTTCTTC. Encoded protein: CASSQGMGPAYNEQFF.